This TCR beta chain was profiled in a study of CD8 T cells in Susac syndrome. CD8+ and CD4+ T cells from blood underwent TCR beta sequencing. When the RNA was reverse transcribed, random hexamers were used with an input of roughly 0.5 to 1 ug. The authors amplified TCR beta CDR3 across 54 Vbeta and 13 Jbeta using immunoSEQ multiplex PCR. TCRdb ran MiXCR on the immunoSEQ multiplex PCR reads and lists one entry per CDR3 protein. Among 65,000 to 75,000 distinct CDR3 sequences listed, 85% to 95% were seen once. This clonotype originated in a human donor in good health. Sequencing was performed on CD8+ T cells from PBMCs.

The CDR3 protein is CASSLPGSSGGYTF. The CDR3 DNA sequence: TGCGCCAGCAGCCTCCCGGGAAGCTCGGGTGGCTACACCTTC. The chain uses TRBV23-1 and TRBJ1-2; unclear D gene. TRBV23-1 is designated an ORF whose function remains uncertain. The CDR3 covers 14 residues. Between the trimmed V and J ends, which lost 6 bases and 7 bases, there was a span of 18 bases.